The T cell receptor (beta chain) under discussion was sequenced for a study of PD-1 blockade in classical Hodgkin lymphoma. Study-wide points: TCR diversity at baseline was reported to be reduced in newly diagnosed patients relative to healthy donors. When nivolumab was started under 1 year after ASCT, patients were excluded.

All the patients suffered relapse after autologous stem cell transplantation, and brentuximab vedotin exposure differed. Clones were read by immunoSEQ multiplex PCR, and TCRdb kept only the in-frame ones, dropping some. The sample carries more than 90,000 clones, 81% recorded once. As for this clone: Its antigen remains unidentified.

The CDR3 sequence is 15 residues long. Trimming shortened V by 0 bases and J by 4 bases, and 12 bases separated the two germline ends. Germline V lookup: CDR1 KGHSH, CDR2 LQKENI. The chain couples TRBV18 to TRBJ1-1; possibly TRBD1 for D (5 bases). The TCR comes from a human donor with classical Hodgkin lymphoma. Sequences were derived from peripheral blood mononuclear cells (PBMCs), sampled before the second cycle of nivolumab. CDR3 protein: CASSPPGRSGTEAFF. The CDR3 DNA sequence: TGTGCCAGCTCACCACCGGGACGGTCGGGCACTGAAGCTTTCTTT.